The 20 T cell receptor beta chains given below trace back to one sample, sequenced in a study of T cell changes during pregnancy in multiple sclerosis. This table comes from immunoSEQ multiplex PCR, and its TCRdb copy is limited to in-frame clones, with some not included. The sample consists of around 34,000 clones, less than 95% of them appearing once. The sample here was CD4+ T cells from peripheral blood mononuclear cells, taken in the second trimester of pregnancy. Receptor source: a female donor with multiple sclerosis, enrolled in a pregnancy study.

V usage is TRBV5-4 and J usage is TRBJ1-1; a possible D gene is TRBD1 (5 bases). The CDR3 length is 15 residues. Trimming cost V 3 bases and J 3 bases, with 15 bases left between them. Germline V gene lookup returns CDR1 SGHNT and CDR2 YYREEE (reference sequence). The CDR3 nucleotides are TGTGCCAGCAGCTCTACAAGGGGTACGTACACTGAAGCTTTCTTT. Protein product: CASSSTRGTYTEAFF.

V gene TRBV7-9 combines with J gene TRBJ1-1; D is uncertain. The CDR3 length is 14 residues. Between the trimmed V and J ends, which lost 5 bases and 0 bases, there was a span of 10 bases. CDR1 is SEHNR, CDR2 FQNEAQ, per germline (reference sequence). CDR3 residues: CASSLHPMNTEAFF. The CDR3 DNA sequence: TGTGCCAGCAGCCTTCACCCTATGAACACTGAAGCTTTCTTT.

The chain links TRBV15 to TRBJ1-4, with TRBD1 as a possible D gene (5 bases). Germline CDR1 is LNHNV and CDR2 is YYDKDF (reference sequence). The CDR3 length is 15 residues. Trimming left V 5 bases short and J 0 bases short, with 10 bases between. CDR3 amino acids: CATSFTGATNEKLFF. In DNA, the CDR3 is TGTGCCACCAGCTTTACGGGGGCAACTAATGAAAAACTGTTTTTT.

In DNA, the CDR3 is TGTGCCAGCAAGGGTGTAAGGGACAGCTCCTACGAGCAGTACTTC. Translation: CASKGVRDSSYEQYF. The chain has TRBV6-5 and TRBJ2-7; 7 positions agree with TRBD1. Germline V CDR1 and CDR2: MNHEY, SVGAGI. Unmatched junction bases numbered 9, after V lost 7 bases and J lost 0 bases. The CDR3 sequence is 15 residues long.

The chain couples TRBV15 to TRBJ2-1; maybe TRBD1 (8 bases). The V end lost 1 base, the J end lost 3 bases, and 19 bases lay between the germline ends. The CDR3 contains 18 residues. CDR1 is LNHNV, CDR2 YYDKDF, per germline (reference sequence). As DNA, the CDR3 is TGTGCCACCAGCAGAGGAGGGGGAGGGACAGGAGTCTACAATGAGCAGTTCTTC. It encodes CATSRGGGGTGVYNEQFF.

The V and J genes are TRBV5-4 and TRBJ1-4, with 9 bases fitting TRBD1. The CDR3 is made up of 14 amino acids. Germline V gene sequence: CDR1 SGHNT, CDR2 YYREEE (reference sequence). Losses at the gene ends were 3 bases for V and 8 bases for J; bases not matched to a gene: 5. Written as DNA, the CDR3 is TGTGCCAGCAGCTCCGGGACAGGGAAAGAAAAACTGTTTTTT. This sequence encodes CASSSGTGKEKLFF. Full variable domain (outside the CDR3, taken from reference TRBV5-4 and TRBJ1-4): ETGVTQSPTHLIKTRGQQVTLRCSSQSGHNTVSWYQQALGQGPQFIFQYYREEENGRGNFPPRFSGLQFPNYSSELNVNALELDDSALYLCASSSGTGKEKLFFGSGTQLSVL.

The chain has TRBV9 and TRBJ1-4; 8 nucleotides match TRBD1. Unmatched junction bases numbered 2, after V lost 0 bases and J lost 4 bases. CDR1 is SGDLS and CDR2 is YYNGEE in the germline V gene. The CDR3 has 15 residues. In DNA, the CDR3 is TGTGCCAGCAGCGTAGGGGACAGGATTAATGAAAAACTGTTTTTT. Amino acids: CASSVGDRINEKLFF.

This chain links TRBV7-9 with TRBJ1-2; no clear D gene. The CDR3 consists of 14 residues. V was pared by 1 base and J by 7 bases, with 13 bases between. Germline-derived CDR1 and CDR2 are SEHNR and FQNEAQ (reference sequence). The CDR3 sequence is CASSLVPLQVGYTF. CDR3 DNA sequence: TGTGCCAGCAGCTTAGTGCCCCTCCAGGTTGGCTACACCTTC.

This clone came up once. V gene TRBV2 combines with J gene TRBJ2-5, with D possibly being TRBD1 (6 bases). Per germline, CDR1 SNHLY and CDR2 FYNNEI. The CDR3 loop spans 14 amino acids. V dropped 1 base and J dropped 3 bases, with 9 bases sitting between them. Here the CDR3 DNA reads TGTGCCAGCAGTGAAGACAGGGCGGAAGAGACCCAGTACTTC. This sequence encodes CASSEDRAEETQYF.

The chain employs TRBV29-1 and TRBJ2-1; 7 bases match TRBD2. The germline V gene has CDR1 SQVTM and CDR2 ANQGSEA. The length of the CDR3 is 12 residues. J gave up 6 bases and V 7 bases, and 6 bases lay outside the gene matches. The CDR3 reads CSARSGVNEQFF. DNA of the CDR3: TGCAGCGCCCGGAGCGGGGTCAATGAGCAGTTCTTC.

This sequence joins TRBV5-5 and TRBJ1-1, with 7 bases lining up with TRBD1. This CDR3 spans 15 amino acids. The germline V gene encodes CDR1 SGHKS and CDR2 YYEKEE (reference sequence). The V and J ends lost 4 bases and 7 bases, in that order; junction bases with no gene match: 13. Written as DNA, the CDR3 is TGTGCCAGCAGCACGCCGGGACAGCCAACAGGTGAAGCTTTCTTT. Translated, it gives CASSTPGQPTGEAFF.

This clone was recorded once. The J gene is TRBJ1-1, the V gene TRBV6-1; D is unresolved. Trimming removed 8 bases from V and 2 bases from J, with 9 bases in between. The CDR3 contains 12 residues. Germline CDR1 reads MNHNS; CDR2 reads SASEGT. CDR3 nucleotide sequence: TGTGCCAGCGGCCTTTATAACACTGAAGCTTTCTTT. This sequence encodes CASGLYNTEAFF.

This clone was observed a single time. The chain links TRBV4-1 to TRBJ2-7, with 8 bases identical to TRBD2. This CDR3 spans 16 amino acids. Per germline, CDR1 MGHRA and CDR2 YSYEKL. The V gene end was trimmed by 0 bases and the J gene end by 0 bases; junction bases not matched to a gene: 4. The CDR3 here is CASSQDWTSTSYEQYF. The DNA for the CDR3 is TGCGCCAGCAGCCAAGATTGGACTAGCACCTCCTACGAGCAGTACTTC.

The chain couples TRBV7-9 to TRBJ2-7; no clear D. Trimming took 3 bases from V and 1 from J, leaving 7 bases between them. The CDR3 sequence is 13 residues long. Looked up from germline, CDR1 is SEHNR and CDR2 is FQNEAQ (reference sequence). CDR3 nucleotide sequence: TGTGCCAGCAGCTTCCCAGGTTCCTACGAGCAGTACTTC. It codes for CASSFPGSYEQYF.

The rearrangement uses TRBV9 and TRBJ1-3, with 8 nucleotides matching TRBD1. Germline-derived CDR1 and CDR2 are SGDLS and YYNGEE. The CDR3 is made up of 16 amino acids. With 4 bases clipped from V and 2 bases from J, the junction kept 8 bases outside the gene matches. CDR3 coding DNA: TGTGCCAGCAGCTTACGGGGACAGGTGACTGGAAACACCATATATTTT. Translated, it gives CASSLRGQVTGNTIYF.

The J gene is TRBJ2-1, the V gene TRBV6-1, with 10 bases identical to TRBD2. CDR1 and CDR2 (germline): MNHNS, SASEGT. With V trimmed by 7 bases and J by 5 bases, 5 bases remained unmatched. The CDR3 runs to 14 residues. The CDR3 coding sequence is TGTGCCAGCAATCTAGCGGGAGCCCACAATGAGCAGTTCTTC. This sequence encodes CASNLAGAHNEQFF.

In DNA, the CDR3 is TGTGCCAGCAGTTTGGCGTCAACAGGGTATTATGGCTACACCTTC. This gives the protein CASSLASTGYYGYTF. The chain uses TRBV27 and TRBJ1-2; D perhaps matches TRBD1 (6 bases). The CDR3 length is 15 residues. V shed 3 bases and J shed 5 bases, with 16 bases lying between them. Germline CDR1 reads MNHEY; CDR2 reads SMNVEV (reference sequence).

The chain is built from TRBV7-8 and TRBJ1-5; possible D gene TRBD1, 5 bases. V gave up 4 bases and J gave up 9 bases, with 19 bases separating them. The germline gives CDR1 SGHVS, CDR2 FQNEAQ. CDR3 length equals 15 residues. The CDR3 sequence: CASSSTWPAGGPQHF. CDR3 nucleotides: TGTGCCAGCAGCTCAACCTGGCCGGCGGGGGGGCCCCAGCATTTT.

The chain has TRBV6-1 and TRBJ2-1, with D hard to call. V was shortened by 6 bases and J by 4 bases, with 7 bases between the two germline ends. Looked up from germline, CDR1 is MNHNS and CDR2 is SASEGT. The CDR3 length is 12 residues. CDR3 sequence: CASSLGYNEQFF. In DNA form, the CDR3 reads TGTGCCAGCAGCCTCGGGTACAATGAGCAGTTCTTC.

The count of this clone is one. The chain's CDR3 is CASSGGLGLPSGPEQFF. DNA of the CDR3: TGTGCCAGCAGCGGGGGACTAGGCCTTCCTAGCGGCCCCGAGCAGTTCTTC. The chain is built from TRBV7-2 and TRBJ2-1; the match to TRBD2 covers 8 bases. Losses at the gene ends were 5 bases for V and 10 bases for J; bases not matched to a gene: 19. CDR1 and CDR2 from the germline V gene are SGHTA and FQGNSA. This CDR3 comprises 17 residues.